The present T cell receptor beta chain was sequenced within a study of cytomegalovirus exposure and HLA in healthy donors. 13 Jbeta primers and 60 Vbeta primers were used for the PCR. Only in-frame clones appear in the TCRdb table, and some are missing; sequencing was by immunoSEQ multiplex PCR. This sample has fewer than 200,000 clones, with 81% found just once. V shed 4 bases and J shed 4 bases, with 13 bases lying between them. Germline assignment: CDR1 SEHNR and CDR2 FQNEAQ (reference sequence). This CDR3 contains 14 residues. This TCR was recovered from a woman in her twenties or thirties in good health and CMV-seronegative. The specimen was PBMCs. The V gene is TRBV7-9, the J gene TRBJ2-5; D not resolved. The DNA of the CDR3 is TGTGCCAGCAGCTCACTGTACCCGGGAGAGACCCAGTACTTC. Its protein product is CASSSLYPGETQYF.